These 11 T cell receptor beta chains were all obtained from the same sample, sequenced in a study of T cell repertoires in cytomegalovirus infection. Via MiXCR, TCRdb re-called the reads, giving one row per CDR3 protein. The sample includes 740,000 or so distinct CDR3 sequences, 35% seen only once; the top ten take 2.8%. Sequencing was done on a sample of PBMCs. The receptors here all came from a human donor in good health (CMV status not recorded). Some clones in this sample may be carry-over from other donors' samples.

At least ten counts were recorded for this clonotype. The CDR3: CASSFGGGPYEQYF. In DNA form, the CDR3 reads TGTGCCAGCAGCTTCGGGGGAGGCCCCTACGAGCAGTACTTC. The rearrangement joins TRBV7-9 to TRBJ2-7; maybe TRBD2 (6 bases). The CDR3 is 14 residues long. The germline V and J ends were trimmed by 3 bases and 2 bases, with 11 bases remaining between them. Germline loops: CDR1 SEHNR, CDR2 FQNEAQ (reference sequence).

J is TRBJ1-5 and V is TRBV27; 7 bases align to TRBD1. In germline, CDR1 is MNHEY, CDR2 SMNVEV (reference sequence). V gave up 3 bases and J gave up 5 bases; unmatched junction bases: 7. This CDR3 has 15 residues. This CDR3 reads CASSFFRDRDQPQHF. The DNA for the CDR3 is TGTGCCAGCAGTTTCTTCCGGGACAGAGATCAGCCCCAGCATTTT.

The V call is TRBV4-1, the J call TRBJ2-7; D remains unclear. The V end lost 6 bases, the J end lost 2 bases, and 14 bases lay between the germline ends. Germline V gene data show CDR1 as MGHRA and CDR2 as YSYEKL. The CDR3 runs to 14 residues. This CDR3 is CASSPGSLPYEQYF. Here the CDR3 DNA reads TGCGCCAGCAGTCCAGGCAGTCTTCCCTACGAGCAGTACTTC.

This clonotype occurred once. The chain recombines TRBV20-1 with TRBJ1-1; 8 bases line up with TRBD1. CDR1 is DFQATT, CDR2 SNEGSKA, per germline (reference sequence). This CDR3 is 12 amino acids long. V dropped 4 bases and J dropped 6; count of bases not matched to a gene: 4. The CDR3 DNA reads TGCAGTGCTACGGACAGGGACCCTGAAGCTTTCTTT. Amino acids: CSATDRDPEAFF.

The chain uses TRBV7-3 and TRBJ2-3; 10 positions match TRBD2. Losses at the gene ends were 3 bases for V and 5 bases for J; bases not matched to a gene: 5. The CDR3 runs to 15 residues. The germline gives CDR1 SGHTA, CDR2 FQGTGA. CDR3 loop: CASSLTSGGGDTQYF. DNA of the CDR3: TGTGCCAGCAGCTTGACCAGCGGGGGGGGAGATACGCAGTATTTT.

About this clonotype: Compared with germline, one end of the junction differs, possibly owing to a read error. The chain is built from TRBV4-2 and TRBJ2-3; the D gene is possibly TRBD2 (6 bases). Germline V gene data show CDR1 as LGHNA and CDR2 as YNFKEQ. The CDR3 totals 17 residues. The CDR3 nucleotides read TGTGCCAGAAGCCAAGAAGTTGGCGGGGTGAGCCCAGATACGCAGTATTTT. Its protein is CARSQEVGGVSPDTQYF.

V usage is TRBV7-9 and J usage is TRBJ2-1, with D tentatively TRBD1 (6 bases). The CDR3 contains 16 residues. V was trimmed by 2 bases and J by 2 bases, leaving 13 bases between them. Germline V gene data show CDR1 as SEHNR and CDR2 as FQNEAQ (reference sequence). The CDR3 DNA sequence: TGTGCCAGCAGCTTAAGAGAGGGACACCCCTACAATGAGCAGTTCTTC. This translates into CASSLREGHPYNEQFF. The whole variable domain, remainder taken from reference TRBV7-9 and TRBJ2-1, is DTGVSQNPRHKITKRGQNVTFRCDPISEHNRLYWYRQTLGQGPEFLTYFQNEAQLEKSRLLSDRFSAERPKGSFSTLEIQRTEQGDSAMYLCASSLREGHPYNEQFFGPGTRLTVL.

The J gene is TRBJ1-5, the V gene TRBV12-3 or TRBV12-4; D gene ambiguous. Trimming shortened V by 2 bases and J by 5 bases, and 7 bases separated the two germline ends. This CDR3 has 13 residues. DNA of the CDR3: TGTGCCAGCAGTTTAAGGTCTGATCAGCCCCAGCATTTT. Translation: CASSLRSDQPQHF.

This sequence joins TRBV7-6 and TRBJ1-3, with TRBD1 matching over 7 bases. The CDR3 covers 17 residues. With V trimmed by 8 bases and J by 4 bases, 17 bases remained unmatched. Germline V gives CDR1 SGHVS, CDR2 FNYEAQ. In nucleotides, the CDR3 is TGTGCCAGCGGACCTAGGGACAGCCAAATGGGCGGAAACACCATATATTTT. Its translation: CASGPRDSQMGGNTIYF.

The chain carries TRBV7-9 and TRBJ2-7; D is perhaps TRBD2 (6 bases). Germline V gene sequence: CDR1 SEHNR, CDR2 FQNEAQ (reference sequence). The CDR3 is 15 residues long. The V gene lost 8 bases and the J gene lost 0 bases, with 17 bases spanning the gap. CDR3 loop: CASDNRAGSSYEQYF. The CDR3 coding sequence is TGTGCCAGCGACAACCGGGCGGGGAGCTCCTACGAGCAGTACTTC.

The chain employs TRBV7-2 and TRBJ2-1, with 8 bases identical to TRBD2. This CDR3 is 17 amino acids long. Germline-derived CDR1 and CDR2 are SGHTA and FQGNSA. Germline trimming cut 5 bases from V and 0 bases from J; bases unmatched to any gene: 9. The CDR3 reads CASSPFSGVSSYNEQFF. CDR3 nucleotide sequence: TGTGCCAGCAGCCCCTTTAGCGGGGTGAGCTCCTACAATGAGCAGTTCTTC.